One sample yielded the 12 T cell receptor beta chains listed below, sequenced in a study of OX40 agonist ivuxolimab in advanced cancers. Some clones are missing from TCRdb's copy, which holds only in-frame ones; the method was immunoSEQ multiplex PCR. The sample lists around 140,000 clones; 93% were seen once. Specimen: CD4+ or CD8+ T cells sorted from blood, collected in a trial of the OX40 agonist ivuxolimab. The receptors were sampled from an adult with an advanced solid tumor such as melanoma, head and neck, liver or kidney cancer.

This chain links TRBV9 with TRBJ2-5, with 9 bases that match TRBD1. Germline values: CDR1 SGDLS, CDR2 YYNGEE. V trimming: 2 bases; J trimming: 5 bases; junction bases outside the gene matches: 4. The CDR3 runs 14 residues. As DNA, the CDR3 is TGTGCCAGCAGCGTCCCGGGACAGGGTGAGACCCAGTACTTC. Encoded protein: CASSVPGQGETQYF. Drawing the rest from reference TRBV9 and TRBJ2-5, the complete variable domain is DSGVTQTPKHLITATGQRVTLRCSPRSGDLSVYWYQQSLDQGLQFLIQYYNGEERAKGNILERFSAQQFPDLHSELNLSSLELGDSALYFCASSVPGQGETQYFGPGTRLLVL.

CDR3 amino acids: CASSRDRGGGETQYF. CDR3 bases: TGTGCCAGCAGCCGGGACAGGGGAGGAGGAGAGACCCAGTACTTC. J is TRBJ2-5 and V is TRBV11-2; 10 nucleotides line up with TRBD1. The CDR3 is made up of 15 amino acids. The germline V gene encodes CDR1 SGHAT and CDR2 FQNNGV. Germline trimming cut 5 bases from V and 4 bases from J; bases unmatched to any gene: 7.

The J gene is TRBJ1-2, the V gene TRBV10-3; the D is unclear. Per germline, CDR1 ENHRY and CDR2 SYGVKD. The CDR3 extends over 12 amino acids. V was trimmed by 2 bases and J by 5 bases, leaving 6 bases between them. The DNA of the CDR3 is TGTGCCATCAGTGAGCAAGGGTATGGCTACACCTTC. Residues: CAISEQGYGYTF.

The gene calls are TRBV27 and TRBJ2-1; 12 bases line up with TRBD2. Germline V CDR1 and CDR2: MNHEY, SMNVEV (reference sequence). V trimming: 6 bases; J trimming: 10 bases; junction bases outside the gene matches: 16. The CDR3 runs 17 residues. DNA for the CDR3: TGTGCCAGCAGCCGTGGTTCACCGGGACTAGCGGGTGTAGAGCAGTTCTTC. Protein sequence: CASSRGSPGLAGVEQFF.

V and J are TRBV19 and TRBJ2-3; a weak D match, TRBD2 (5 bases). In germline, CDR1 is LNHDA, CDR2 SQIVND (reference sequence). The CDR3 sequence is 15 residues long. Trimming removed 3 bases from V and 0 bases from J, with 10 bases in between. The CDR3 DNA follows: TGTGCCAGTAGTATTCCAGCGGCTAGCACAGATACGCAGTATTTT. Protein: CASSIPAASTDTQYF.

The chain employs TRBV5-1 and TRBJ1-1; no definite D call. The CDR3 is 16 residues long. The V end was cut by 0 bases, the J end by 1 base, with 13 bases between. The germline V gene has CDR1 SGHRS and CDR2 YFSETQ. CDR3 DNA: TGCGCCAGCAGCTTGGAAGGCGCGAGGAGGAACACTGAAGCTTTCTTT. Amino acids: CASSLEGARRNTEAFF.

This sequence joins TRBV28 and TRBJ2-7; D perhaps matches TRBD2 (5 bases). The CDR3 contains 15 residues. CDR1 and CDR2 (germline): MDHEN, SYDVKM. The germline V and J ends were trimmed by 2 bases and 7 bases, with 18 bases remaining between them. The CDR3 loop is CASSLGSRRTREQYF. The DNA of the CDR3 is TGTGCCAGCAGTTTAGGGTCCAGGAGGACTCGGGAGCAGTACTTC.

The rearrangement links TRBV9 to TRBJ2-4; D possibly corresponds to TRBD2 (8 bases). V was trimmed by 4 bases and J by 2 bases, leaving 25 bases between them. Germline loops: CDR1 SGDLS, CDR2 YYNGEE. The CDR3 contains 19 residues. CDR3 protein: CASSQRGTALAGTKNIQYF. CDR3 DNA sequence: TGTGCCAGCAGCCAGAGGGGGACAGCTTTAGCGGGGACCAAAAACATTCAGTACTTC.

The chain joins TRBV7-8 to TRBJ1-3; D gene unclear. Germline lookup yields CDR1 SGHVS and CDR2 FQNEAQ. Trimming took 5 bases from V and 4 from J, leaving 15 bases between them. The CDR3 is 15 amino acids. The CDR3 here is CASSLPINLGNTIYF. CDR3 DNA: TGTGCCAGCAGCCTGCCCATAAATCTCGGAAACACCATATATTTT.

The V gene is TRBV10-3, the J gene TRBJ1-1; TRBD1 aligns across 7 bases. The CDR3 loop spans 16 amino acids. With 3 bases clipped from V and 3 bases from J, the junction kept 10 bases outside the gene matches. In germline, CDR1 is ENHRY, CDR2 SYGVKD. In DNA, the CDR3 is TGTGCCATCAGTGAACGGGACAGCGGAACTTACACTGAAGCTTTCTTT. This encodes CAISERDSGTYTEAFF.

This chain uses TRBV7-9 with TRBJ1-6; D is ambiguous. The CDR3 spans 14 residues. V was cut by 4 bases and J by 7 bases, with 11 bases left in between. CDR1 and CDR2 (germline): SEHNR, FQNEAQ (reference sequence). CDR3 amino acids: CASSSDPGNSPLHF. CDR3 DNA sequence: TGTGCCAGCAGCTCCGATCCCGGAAATTCACCCCTCCACTTT.

This sequence joins TRBV5-5 and TRBJ2-5; 7 bases are a match to TRBD1. CDR1 is SGHKS, CDR2 YYEKEE, per germline (reference sequence). V lost 0 bases and J lost 5; bases outside the gene matches: 4. The CDR3 has 14 residues. The DNA for the CDR3 is TGTGCCAGCAGCTTGGATGGGACAGTCGAGACCCAGTACTTC. Translation gives CASSLDGTVETQYF.